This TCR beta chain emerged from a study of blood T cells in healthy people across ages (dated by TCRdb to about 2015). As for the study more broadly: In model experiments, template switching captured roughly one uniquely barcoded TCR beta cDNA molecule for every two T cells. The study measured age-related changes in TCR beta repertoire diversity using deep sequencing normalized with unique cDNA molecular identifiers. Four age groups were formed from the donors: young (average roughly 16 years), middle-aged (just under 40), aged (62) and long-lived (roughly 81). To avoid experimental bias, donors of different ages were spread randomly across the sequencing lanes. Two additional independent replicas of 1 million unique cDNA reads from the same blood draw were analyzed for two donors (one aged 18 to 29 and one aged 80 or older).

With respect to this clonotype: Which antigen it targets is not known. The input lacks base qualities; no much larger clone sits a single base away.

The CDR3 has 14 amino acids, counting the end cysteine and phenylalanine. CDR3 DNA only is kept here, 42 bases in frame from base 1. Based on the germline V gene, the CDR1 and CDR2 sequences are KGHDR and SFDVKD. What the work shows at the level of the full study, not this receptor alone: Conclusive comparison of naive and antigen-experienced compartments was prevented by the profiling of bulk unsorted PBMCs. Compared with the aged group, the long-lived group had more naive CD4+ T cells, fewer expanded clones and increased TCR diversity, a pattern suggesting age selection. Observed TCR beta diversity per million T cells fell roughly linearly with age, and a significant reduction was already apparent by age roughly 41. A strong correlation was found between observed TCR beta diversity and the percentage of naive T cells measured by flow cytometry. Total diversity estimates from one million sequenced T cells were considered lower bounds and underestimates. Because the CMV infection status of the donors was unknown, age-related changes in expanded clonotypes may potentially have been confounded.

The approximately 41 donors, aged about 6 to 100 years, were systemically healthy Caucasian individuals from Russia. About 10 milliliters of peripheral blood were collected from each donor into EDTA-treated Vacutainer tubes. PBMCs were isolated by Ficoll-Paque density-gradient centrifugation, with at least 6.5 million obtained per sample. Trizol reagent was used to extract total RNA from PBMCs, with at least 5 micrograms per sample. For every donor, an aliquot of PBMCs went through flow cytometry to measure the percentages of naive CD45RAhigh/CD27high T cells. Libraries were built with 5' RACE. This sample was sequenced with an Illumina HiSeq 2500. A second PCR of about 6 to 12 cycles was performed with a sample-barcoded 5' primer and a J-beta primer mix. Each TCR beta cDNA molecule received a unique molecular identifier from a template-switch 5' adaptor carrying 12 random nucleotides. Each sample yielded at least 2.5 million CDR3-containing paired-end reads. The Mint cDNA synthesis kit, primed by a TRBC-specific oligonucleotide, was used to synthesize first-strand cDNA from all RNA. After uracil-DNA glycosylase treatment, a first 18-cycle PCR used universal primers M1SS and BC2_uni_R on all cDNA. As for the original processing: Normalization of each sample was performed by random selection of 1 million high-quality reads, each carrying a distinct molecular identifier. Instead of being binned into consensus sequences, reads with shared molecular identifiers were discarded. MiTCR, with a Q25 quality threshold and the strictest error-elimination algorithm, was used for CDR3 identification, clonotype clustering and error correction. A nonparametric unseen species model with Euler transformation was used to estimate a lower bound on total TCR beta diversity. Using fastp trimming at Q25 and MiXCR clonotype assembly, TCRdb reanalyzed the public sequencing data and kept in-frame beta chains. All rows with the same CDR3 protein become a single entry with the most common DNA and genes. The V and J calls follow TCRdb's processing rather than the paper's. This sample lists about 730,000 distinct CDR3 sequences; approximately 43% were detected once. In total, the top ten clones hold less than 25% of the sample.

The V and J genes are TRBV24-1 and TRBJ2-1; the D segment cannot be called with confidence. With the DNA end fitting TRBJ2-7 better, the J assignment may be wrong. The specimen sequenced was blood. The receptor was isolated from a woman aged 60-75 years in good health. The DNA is TGTGCCACCAGTGAACCCAAGTCCTACAATGAGCAGTACTTC. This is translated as CATSEPKSYNEQYF.